The 7 T cell receptor beta chains below come from one sample, sequenced in a study of tumor and adjacent non-tumor tissue in lung cancer. Three rounds of nested PCR, following a modified ARM-PCR protocol, produced the TCRbeta library. TCRdb re-analysed the multiplex PCR reads in MiXCR, keeping a single row per CDR3 protein. The data show more than 120,000 distinct CDR3 sequences, roughly 66% seen once. This sample's RNA came from whole unsorted tissue. Sequenced input: lung tumor tissue. The receptor set was obtained from a man aged 55 to 70 with small cell lung cancer.

With respect to this clonotype: A read error may produce the germline difference seen at one junction end. This chain connects TRBV20-1 to TRBJ2-1; 9 bases fit TRBD2. The germline CDR1 and CDR2 sequences are DFQATT and SNEGSKA (reference sequence). CDR3 size: 14 residues. The CDR3 nucleotides read TGCAGTACTAGAGATGATAGCGGGAGAAATGAGCAGTTCTTC. The encoded protein is CSTRDDSGRNEQFF.

In the case of this clonotype: At one end the junction does not follow the germline gene, possibly because of a read error. The chain joins TRBV29-1 to TRBJ1-6, with D unresolved. From germline, CDR1 is SQVTM and CDR2 ANQGSEA. This CDR3 spans 13 amino acids. CDR3 region: CSVDVSFGSPLHF. Here the CDR3 DNA reads TGCAGCGTTGATGTGAGCTTTGGGTCACCCCTCCACTTC.

The chain is built from TRBV29-1 and TRBJ2-1, with 12 positions matching TRBD1. The CDR3 length is 13 residues. From germline, CDR1 is SQVTM and CDR2 ANQGSEA. The CDR3 DNA reads TGCAGAGTCTCGGGACAGGGGGCGGATGAGCAGTTCTTC. As protein: CRVSGQGADEQFF.

With regard to this clonotype: An end of the junction differs from the germline gene, which may be a read error. The chain recombines TRBV10-2 with TRBJ1-6; 8 bases map to TRBD1. The length of the CDR3 is 17 residues. CDR1 and CDR2 from the germline V gene are WSHSY and SAAADI. The CDR3 sequence is CARSEWTGYPGNSPLHF. In DNA form, the CDR3 reads TGCGCCAGAAGTGAGTGGACAGGGTACCCGGGGAATTCACCCCTCCACTTT.

Relative to its sample, this clonotype is medium-sized. The CDR3 DNA reads TGTGCCAGCAGTGGTAGCGGGAACACCGGGGAGCTGTTTTTT. Its translation is CASSGSGNTGELFF. The chain combines TRBV11-2 with TRBJ2-2; D is perhaps TRBD2 (6 bases). CDR3 length: 14 amino acids. Trimming took 6 bases from V and 1 from J, leaving 9 bases between them. The germline V gene has CDR1 SGHAT and CDR2 FQNNGV.

Comment on this clonotype: A read error is likely, as this CDR3 ends without the conserved phenylalanine or tryptophan. CDR3 bases: TGTGCCAGCAGCGGGCAGGGGTGCGAGCAGTACTCC. It encodes CASSGQGCEQYS. The V gene is TRBV11-1, the J gene TRBJ2-7, with D possibly matching TRBD1 (6 bases). Deletions cut 5 bases from V and 6 bases from J, with 11 bases between. Germline V gene sequence: CDR1 SGHAT, CDR2 FQDESV (reference sequence). CDR3 length: 12 residues.

This sequence joins TRBV11-3 and TRBJ2-1, with 9 bases matching TRBD2. CDR1 SGHNT and CDR2 YENEEA come from the germline V gene. J lost 11 bases, V lost 4 bases, and 18 bases had no gene match. The CDR3 is made up of 17 amino acids. CDR3 DNA: TGTGCCAGCAGCTCGGGACTAGCTGGAGGGCCCTACAGTAAGCAGTTCTTC. Its translation is CASSSGLAGGPYSKQFF.